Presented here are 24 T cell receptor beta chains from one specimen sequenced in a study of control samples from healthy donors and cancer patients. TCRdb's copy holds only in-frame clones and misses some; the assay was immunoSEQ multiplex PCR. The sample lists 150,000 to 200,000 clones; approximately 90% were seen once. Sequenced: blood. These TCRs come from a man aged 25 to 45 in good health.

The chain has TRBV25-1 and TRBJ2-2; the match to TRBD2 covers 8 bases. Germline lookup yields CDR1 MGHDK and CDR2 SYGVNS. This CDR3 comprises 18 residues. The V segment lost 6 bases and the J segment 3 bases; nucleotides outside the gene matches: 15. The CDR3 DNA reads TGTGCCAGCAGATCCTGGGGTCGGGGGGGCGCTTACACCGGGGAGCTGTTTTTT. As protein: CASRSWGRGGAYTGELFF.

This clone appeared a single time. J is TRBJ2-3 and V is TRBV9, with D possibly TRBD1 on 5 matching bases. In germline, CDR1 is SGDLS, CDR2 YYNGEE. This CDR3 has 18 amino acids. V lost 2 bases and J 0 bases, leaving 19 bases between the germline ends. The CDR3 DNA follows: TGTGCCAGCAGCGTTCAGGGTCCCGACTGGGGCAGCACAGATACGCAGTATTTT. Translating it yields CASSVQGPDWGSTDTQYF.

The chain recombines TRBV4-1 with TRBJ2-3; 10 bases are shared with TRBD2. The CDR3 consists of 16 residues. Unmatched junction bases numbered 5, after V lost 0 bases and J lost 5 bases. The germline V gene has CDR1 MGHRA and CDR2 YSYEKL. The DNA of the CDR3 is TGCGCCAGCAGCCAAGAAGAGCGGGGGGGCAGAGATACGCAGTATTTT. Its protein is CASSQEERGGRDTQYF.

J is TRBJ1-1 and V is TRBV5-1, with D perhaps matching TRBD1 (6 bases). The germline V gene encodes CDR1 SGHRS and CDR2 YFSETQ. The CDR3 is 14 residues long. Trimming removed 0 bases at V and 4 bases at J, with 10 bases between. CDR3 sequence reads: CASSLAGVGTEAFF. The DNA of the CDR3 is TGCGCCAGCAGCTTGGCAGGGGTTGGCACTGAAGCTTTCTTT.

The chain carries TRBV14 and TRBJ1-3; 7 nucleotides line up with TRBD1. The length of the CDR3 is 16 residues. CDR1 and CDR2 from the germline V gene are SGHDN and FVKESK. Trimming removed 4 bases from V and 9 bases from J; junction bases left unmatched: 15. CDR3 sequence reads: CASSLRLTGSRATIYF. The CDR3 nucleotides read TGTGCCAGCAGCCTACGTCTGACAGGGAGTCGGGCCACCATATATTTT.

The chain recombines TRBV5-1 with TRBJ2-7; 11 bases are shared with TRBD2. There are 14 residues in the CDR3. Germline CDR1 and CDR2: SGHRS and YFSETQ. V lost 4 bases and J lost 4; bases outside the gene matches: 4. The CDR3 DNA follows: TGCGCCAGCAGCGTTACTAGCGGGAGTTACGAGCAGTACTTC. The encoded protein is CASSVTSGSYEQYF.

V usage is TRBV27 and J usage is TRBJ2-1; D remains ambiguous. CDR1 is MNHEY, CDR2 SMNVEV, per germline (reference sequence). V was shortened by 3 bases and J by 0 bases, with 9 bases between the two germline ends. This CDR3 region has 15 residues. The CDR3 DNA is TGTGCCAGCAGTTTGACATTCGGCTCCTACAATGAGCAGTTCTTC. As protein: CASSLTFGSYNEQFF.

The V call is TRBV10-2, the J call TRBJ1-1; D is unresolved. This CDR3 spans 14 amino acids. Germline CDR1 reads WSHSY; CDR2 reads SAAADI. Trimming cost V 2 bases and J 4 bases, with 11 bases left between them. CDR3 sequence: CASSENLSVTEAFF. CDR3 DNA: TGCGCCAGCAGTGAGAATCTTTCGGTCACTGAAGCTTTCTTT.

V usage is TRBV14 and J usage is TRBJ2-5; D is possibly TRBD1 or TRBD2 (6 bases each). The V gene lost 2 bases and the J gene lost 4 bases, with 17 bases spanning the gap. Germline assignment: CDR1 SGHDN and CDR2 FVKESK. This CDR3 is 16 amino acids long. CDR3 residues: CASSQQGVRGAETQYF. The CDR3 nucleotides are TGTGCCAGCAGCCAACAAGGGGTGAGGGGGGCAGAGACCCAGTACTTC.

The CDR3 protein is CASSQRGGLANEQFF. In DNA form, the CDR3 reads TGTGCCAGCAGCCAACGGGGGGGCTTAGCTAATGAGCAGTTCTTC. The rearrangement uses TRBV3-1 (or the pseudogene TRBV3-2) and TRBJ2-1; 8 bases map to TRBD2. Germline values: CDR1 LGHDT, CDR2 YNNKEL (reference sequence). The CDR3 covers 15 residues. Trimming removed 2 bases from V and 7 bases from J; junction bases left unmatched: 7.

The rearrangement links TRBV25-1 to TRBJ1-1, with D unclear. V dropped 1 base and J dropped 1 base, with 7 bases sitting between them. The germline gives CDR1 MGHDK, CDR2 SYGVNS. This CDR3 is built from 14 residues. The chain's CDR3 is CASSELMANTEAFF. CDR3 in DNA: TGTGCCAGCAGTGAATTGATGGCGAACACTGAAGCTTTCTTT.

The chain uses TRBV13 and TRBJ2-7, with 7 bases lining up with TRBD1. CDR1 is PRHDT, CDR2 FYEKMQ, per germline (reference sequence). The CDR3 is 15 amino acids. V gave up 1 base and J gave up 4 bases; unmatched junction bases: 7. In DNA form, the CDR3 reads TGTGCCAGCAGCTTAGCCCTGGCAGGGGGATACGAGCAGTACTTC. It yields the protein CASSLALAGGYEQYF.

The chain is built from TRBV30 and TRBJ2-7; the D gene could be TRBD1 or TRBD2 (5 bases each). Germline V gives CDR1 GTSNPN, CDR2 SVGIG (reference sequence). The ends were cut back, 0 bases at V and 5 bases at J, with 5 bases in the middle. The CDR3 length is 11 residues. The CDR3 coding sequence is TGTGCCTGGAGTGTGGGGGACGAGCAGTACTTC. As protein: CAWSVGDEQYF. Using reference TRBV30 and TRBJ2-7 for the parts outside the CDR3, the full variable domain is SQTIHQWPATLVQPVGSPLSLECTVEGTSNPNLYWYRQAAGRGLQLLFYSVGIGQISSEVPQNLSASRPQDRQFILSSKKLLLSDSGFYLCAWSVGDEQYFGPGTRLTVT.

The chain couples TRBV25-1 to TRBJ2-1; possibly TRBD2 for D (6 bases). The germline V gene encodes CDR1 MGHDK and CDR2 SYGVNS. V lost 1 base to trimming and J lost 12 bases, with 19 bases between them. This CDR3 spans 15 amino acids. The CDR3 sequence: CASSELANTRRGQFF. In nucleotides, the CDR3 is TGTGCCAGCAGTGAATTAGCCAACACTAGGAGGGGGCAGTTCTTC.

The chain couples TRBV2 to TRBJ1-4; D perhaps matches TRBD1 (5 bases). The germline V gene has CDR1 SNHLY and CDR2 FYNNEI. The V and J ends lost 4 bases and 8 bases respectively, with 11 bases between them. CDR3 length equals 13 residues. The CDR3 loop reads CASSAQGGEKLFF. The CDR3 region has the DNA TGTGCCAGCAGTGCCCAGGGCGGGGAAAAACTGTTTTTT.

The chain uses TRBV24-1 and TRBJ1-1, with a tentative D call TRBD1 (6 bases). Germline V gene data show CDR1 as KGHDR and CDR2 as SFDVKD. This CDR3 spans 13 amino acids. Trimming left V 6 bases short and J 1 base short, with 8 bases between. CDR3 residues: CATSKQGNTEAFF. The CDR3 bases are TGTGCCACCAGTAAACAGGGGAACACTGAAGCTTTCTTT.

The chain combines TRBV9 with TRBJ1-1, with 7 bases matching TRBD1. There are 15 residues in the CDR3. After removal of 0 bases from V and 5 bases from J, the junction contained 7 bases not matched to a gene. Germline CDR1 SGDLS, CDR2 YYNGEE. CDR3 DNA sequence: TGTGCCAGCAGCGTAGTTGGAGGGGGCCATACTGAAGCTTTCTTT. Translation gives CASSVVGGGHTEAFF.

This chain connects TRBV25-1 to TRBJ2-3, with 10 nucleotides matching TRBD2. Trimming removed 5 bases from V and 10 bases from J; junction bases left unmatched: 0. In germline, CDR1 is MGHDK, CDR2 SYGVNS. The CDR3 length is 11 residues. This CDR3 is CASSSGRAQYF. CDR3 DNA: TGTGCCAGCAGTAGCGGGAGGGCGCAGTATTTT.

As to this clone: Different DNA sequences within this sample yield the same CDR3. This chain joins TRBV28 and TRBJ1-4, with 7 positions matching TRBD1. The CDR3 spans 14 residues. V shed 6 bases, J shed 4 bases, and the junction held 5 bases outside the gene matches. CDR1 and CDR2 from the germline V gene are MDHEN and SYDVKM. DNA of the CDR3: TGTGCCAGCAGCGACAGGGCCCTTAATGAAAAACTGTTTTTT. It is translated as CASSDRALNEKLFF.

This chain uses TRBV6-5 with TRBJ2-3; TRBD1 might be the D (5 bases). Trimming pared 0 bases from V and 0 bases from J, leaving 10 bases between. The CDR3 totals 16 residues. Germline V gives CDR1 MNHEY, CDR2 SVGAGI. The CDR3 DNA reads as TGTGCCAGCAGTTACTCCCTAGGGGTGAGCACAGATACGCAGTATTTT. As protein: CASSYSLGVSTDTQYF.

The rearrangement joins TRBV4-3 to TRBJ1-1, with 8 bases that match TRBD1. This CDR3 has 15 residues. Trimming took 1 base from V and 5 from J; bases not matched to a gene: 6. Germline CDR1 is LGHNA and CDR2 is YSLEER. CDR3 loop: CASSQAQGARTEAFF. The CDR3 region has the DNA TGCGCCAGCAGCCAAGCCCAGGGGGCGAGGACTGAAGCTTTCTTT.

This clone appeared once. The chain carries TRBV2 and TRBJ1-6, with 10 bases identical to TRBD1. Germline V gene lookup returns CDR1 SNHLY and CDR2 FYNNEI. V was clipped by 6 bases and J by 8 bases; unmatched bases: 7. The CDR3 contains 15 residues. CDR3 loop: CASSWTGGRDSPLHF. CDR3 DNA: TGTGCCAGCAGCTGGACAGGGGGAAGGGATTCACCCCTCCACTTT. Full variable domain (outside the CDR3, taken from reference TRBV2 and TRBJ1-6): EPEVTQTPSHQVTQMGQEVILRCVPISNHLYFYWYRQILGQKVEFLVSFYNNEISEKSEIFDDQFSVERPDGSNFTLKIRSTKLEDSAMYFCASSWTGGRDSPLHFGNGTRLTVT.

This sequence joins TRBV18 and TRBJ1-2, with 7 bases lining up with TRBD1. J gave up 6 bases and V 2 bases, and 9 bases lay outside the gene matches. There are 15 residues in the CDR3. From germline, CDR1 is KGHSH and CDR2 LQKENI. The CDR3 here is CASSPSGGTENGYTF. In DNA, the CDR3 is TGTGCCAGCTCACCAAGTGGGGGGACAGAAAATGGCTACACCTTC.

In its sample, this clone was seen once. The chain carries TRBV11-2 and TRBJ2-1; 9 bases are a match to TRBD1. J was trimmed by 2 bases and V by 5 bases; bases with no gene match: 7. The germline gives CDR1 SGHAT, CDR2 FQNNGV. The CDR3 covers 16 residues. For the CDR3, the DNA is TGTGCCAGCAGCACGCGGACAGGGGAGGCCTACAATGAGCAGTTCTTC. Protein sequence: CASSTRTGEAYNEQFF.